The clone carrying this T cell receptor beta chain was seen a handful of times. The antigen is not known. The CDR3 length is 13 residues. V dropped 10 bases and J dropped 6; count of bases not matched to a gene: 8. Germline V gene lookup returns CDR1 MDHEN and CDR2 SYDVKM. Vbeta (60) and Jbeta (13) primers were used in the PCR. Here immunoSEQ multiplex PCR was the method, and the copy in TCRdb shows in-frame clones only, minus some. Among over 120,000 clones listed, more than 8% were seen once. This record comes from a study of cytomegalovirus exposure and HLA in healthy donors. Study-wide results and caveats: TCR sequences were mostly rare, though some public TCRs occurred in many donors. What a later analysis reportedly showed was that an Asian-associated ancestry cluster had fewer N-insertions than the roughly 720-donor mean. Later analysis suggested links between common viral pathogens and several top significant clusters.

J is TRBJ2-1 and V is TRBV28; TRBD1 agrees at 8 bases. This TCR was sampled from a man in his fifties or sixties in good health and CMV-seronegative. Sample: PBMCs. CDR3 residues: CATCQGAPNEQFF. CDR3 nucleotides: TGTGCCACCTGCCAGGGGGCTCCCAATGAGCAGTTCTTC.